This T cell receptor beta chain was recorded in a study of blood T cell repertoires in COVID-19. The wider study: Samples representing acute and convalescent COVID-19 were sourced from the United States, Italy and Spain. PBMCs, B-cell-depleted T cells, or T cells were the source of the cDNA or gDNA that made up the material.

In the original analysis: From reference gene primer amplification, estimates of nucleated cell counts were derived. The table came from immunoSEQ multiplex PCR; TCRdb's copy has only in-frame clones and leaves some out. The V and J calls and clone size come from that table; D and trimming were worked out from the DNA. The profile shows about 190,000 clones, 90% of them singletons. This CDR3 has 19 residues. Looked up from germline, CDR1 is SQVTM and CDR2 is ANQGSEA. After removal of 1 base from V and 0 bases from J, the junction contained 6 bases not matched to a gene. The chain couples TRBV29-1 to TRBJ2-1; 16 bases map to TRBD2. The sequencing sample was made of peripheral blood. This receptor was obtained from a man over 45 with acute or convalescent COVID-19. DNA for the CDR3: TGCAGCGTTGAAGCGGTGGGACTAGCGGGAGGGGGCTCCTACAATGAGCAGTTCTTC. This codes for CSVEAVGLAGGGSYNEQFF.